A single sample is the source of the 5 T cell receptor beta chains below, sequenced in a study of T cells in Graves' hyperthyroidism and ophthalmopathy. RNA transcripts served as the template for amplifying TCR beta CDR3 regions. Researchers ran a first-round RT-PCR on the TCR CDR3 using the HTBI primer set. TCRdb independently ran MiXCR on the multiplex PCR reads; one entry per CDR3 protein. The sample has a few hundred thousand distinct CDR3 sequences, 15% seen once; the top ten hold about 30%. The sample comprised blood. The origin of the receptors is a young woman with Graves' hyperthyroidism.

Many counts were recorded for this clonotype. This sequence joins TRBV29-1 and TRBJ2-3, with D tentatively TRBD1 (5 bases). V was cut by 7 bases and J by 10 bases, with 18 bases left in between. CDR1 SQVTM and CDR2 ANQGSEA come from the germline V gene. The CDR3 runs to 12 residues. Here the CDR3 DNA reads TGCAGCGACCGACAGAAGGGCAACGCGCAGTATTTT. This sequence encodes CSDRQKGNAQYF.

This clonotype was seen only a few times. The J gene is TRBJ2-6, the V gene TRBV24-1; D might be TRBD1 or TRBD2, each matching 5 bases. The germline V and J ends were trimmed by 6 bases and 1 base, with 9 bases remaining between them. Germline loops: CDR1 KGHDR, CDR2 SFDVKD. The CDR3 covers 15 residues. This CDR3 reads CATSLGVSGANVLTF. CDR3 in DNA: TGTGCCACCAGTTTGGGGGTTTCTGGGGCCAACGTCCTGACTTTC.

This clonotype has ten or more counts. This chain links TRBV28 with TRBJ2-7; D remains ambiguous. With 3 bases removed from V and 3 bases from J, the gap between germline ends came to 9 bases. Germline CDR1 and CDR2: MDHEN and SYDVKM. CDR3 size: 13 residues. CDR3 loop: CASSLIRDYEQYF. In DNA, the CDR3 is TGTGCCAGCAGTTTGATACGAGACTACGAGCAGTACTTC.

This clonotype was seen many times. The genes are TRBV28 and TRBJ2-1; no clear D. The germline V gene has CDR1 MDHEN and CDR2 SYDVKM. V was trimmed by 6 bases and J by 3 bases, leaving 9 bases between them. CDR3 length: 13 amino acids. As DNA, the CDR3 is TGTGCCAGCAGGCTGCGAGACTACAATGAGCAGTTCTTC. It translates to CASRLRDYNEQFF.

This clonotype was seen more than once but under ten times. The genes are TRBV4-1 and TRBJ1-1, with 12 bases that match TRBD1. V trimming: 7 bases; J trimming: 6 bases; junction bases outside the gene matches: 3. CDR1 is MGHRA, CDR2 YSYEKL, per germline. The CDR3 contains 13 residues. CDR3 coding DNA: TGCGCCAGCAAGGGACAGGGGGCTCCTGAAGCTTTCTTT. Protein product: CASKGQGAPEAFF.